The T cell receptor (beta chain) described here comes from a study of blood T cell repertoires in COVID-19. Clones were sequenced by immunoSEQ multiplex PCR, and TCRdb holds only the in-frame ones, with some missing. The sample lists some 55,000 clones, about nine tenths occurring once. Germline V gene lookup returns CDR1 SGHDN and CDR2 FVKESK. Trimming removed 3 bases at V and 2 bases at J, with 6 bases between. This CDR3 is 13 amino acids long. This clonotype was obtained from a woman aged 40-49 years with active COVID-19. The sequenced sample was peripheral blood. The gene calls are TRBV14 and TRBJ2-3; D is ambiguous. The CDR3 nucleotides are TGTGCCAGCAGCCAGGAGCTCACAGATACGCAGTATTTT. Encoded protein: CASSQELTDTQYF. The full variable domain, rest sourced from reference TRBV14 and TRBJ2-3, is EAGVTQFPSHSVIEKGQTVTLRCDPISGHDNLYWYRRVMGKEIKFLLHFVKESKQDESGMPNNRFLAERTGGTYSTLKVQPAELEDSGVYFCASSQELTDTQYFGPGTRLTVL.